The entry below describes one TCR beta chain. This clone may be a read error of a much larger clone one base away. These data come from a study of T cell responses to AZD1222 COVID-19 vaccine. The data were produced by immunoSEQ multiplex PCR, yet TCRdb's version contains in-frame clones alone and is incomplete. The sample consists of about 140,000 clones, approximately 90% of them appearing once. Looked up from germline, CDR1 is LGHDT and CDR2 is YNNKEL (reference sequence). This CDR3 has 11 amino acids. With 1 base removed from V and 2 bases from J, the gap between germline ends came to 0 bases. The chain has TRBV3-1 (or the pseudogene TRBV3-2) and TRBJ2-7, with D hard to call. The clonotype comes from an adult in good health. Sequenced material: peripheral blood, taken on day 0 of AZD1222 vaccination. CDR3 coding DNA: TGTGCCAGCAGCCAAGCCTACGAGCAGTACTTC. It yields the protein CASSQAYEQYF.